A single sample is the source of the 15 T cell receptor beta chains below, sequenced in a study of blood T cell repertoires in COVID-19. Profiled with immunoSEQ multiplex PCR; TCRdb holds only in-frame clones, not every one. This repertoire shows roughly 110,000 clones, approximately 83% found once; its top ten account for 0.83%. The material sequenced was peripheral blood. Every receptor here comes from a woman in her sixties or seventies with acute or convalescent COVID-19.

The rearrangement links TRBV9 to TRBJ2-1, with 11 nucleotides matching TRBD2. V shed 4 bases and J 3 bases; nucleotides not matched to a gene: 12. The CDR3 length is 18 residues. The germline V gene has CDR1 SGDLS and CDR2 YYNGEE. The CDR3 DNA reads TGTGCCAGCAGCTTCAATGCCCCACTAGCGGGGGACTACAATGAGCAGTTCTTC. It encodes CASSFNAPLAGDYNEQFF.

The rearrangement links TRBV19 to TRBJ2-1; 9 bases map to TRBD2. The J segment lost 4 bases and the V segment lost 7 bases, leaving 5 bases of the junction unmatched. CDR1 LNHDA and CDR2 SQIVND come from the germline V gene (reference sequence). CDR3 length: 14 amino acids. The CDR3 is CASNQLAGYNEQFF. The DNA for the CDR3 is TGTGCCAGTAACCAGCTAGCGGGGTACAATGAGCAGTTCTTC.

The chain carries TRBV7-3 and TRBJ2-1, with 8 nucleotides matching TRBD1. From germline, CDR1 is SGHTA and CDR2 FQGTGA. V lost 5 bases to trimming and J lost 10 bases; unmatched junction nucleotides: 4. The CDR3 is made up of 12 amino acids. Here the CDR3 reads CASSLSGGEQFF. In nucleotides, the CDR3 is TGTGCCAGCAGCCTCTCAGGGGGCGAGCAGTTCTTC.

J is TRBJ2-1 and V is TRBV3-1 (or the pseudogene TRBV3-2), with 9 nucleotides matching TRBD1. J gave up 4 bases and V 5 bases, and 6 bases lay outside the gene matches. The CDR3 spans 15 residues. Germline V gene data show CDR1 as LGHDT and CDR2 as YNNKEL (reference sequence). The CDR3 is CASSSTGGTYNEQFF. The CDR3 coding sequence is TGTGCCAGCAGCTCCACAGGGGGCACTTACAATGAGCAGTTCTTC.

The genes are TRBV5-1 and TRBJ2-7, with 10 bases aligning to TRBD1. V gave up 4 bases and J gave up 2 bases; unmatched junction bases: 6. The germline V gene encodes CDR1 SGHRS and CDR2 YFSETQ. The CDR3 spans 15 residues. The CDR3 here is CASSGGTGVTYEQYF. The CDR3, as DNA: TGCGCCAGCAGCGGAGGGACAGGGGTCACCTACGAGCAGTACTTC.

This chain connects TRBV5-1 to TRBJ2-7, with D possibly being TRBD1 (6 bases). This CDR3 region has 16 residues. V was cut by 3 bases and J by 4 bases, with 20 bases left in between. Per the germline V gene, CDR1 is SGHRS and CDR2 is YFSETQ. Here the CDR3 DNA reads TGCGCCAGCAGCTCCTCTCCAGGGACAACTAGTTACGAGCAGTACTTC. It is translated as CASSSSPGTTSYEQYF.

This chain links TRBV18 with TRBJ1-1; D gene unclear. V was trimmed by 1 base and J by 8 bases, leaving 8 bases between them. Per the germline V gene, CDR1 is KGHSH and CDR2 is LQKENI. The CDR3 totals 12 residues. In nucleotides, the CDR3 is TGTGCCAGCTCACCACGAGAGGGAGAAGCTTTCTTT. This sequence encodes CASSPREGEAFF.

The chain has TRBV3-1 (or the pseudogene TRBV3-2) and TRBJ2-3, with D perhaps matching TRBD1 (5 bases). The germline V gene has CDR1 LGHDT and CDR2 YNNKEL (reference sequence). The ends were cut back, 5 bases at V and 2 bases at J, with 11 bases in the middle. This CDR3 has 14 residues. This CDR3 reads CASSYSRVTDTQYF. In DNA, the CDR3 is TGTGCCAGCAGCTATAGCAGGGTCACAGATACGCAGTATTTT.

The chain uses TRBV7-9 and TRBJ1-6; TRBD1 matches at 7 bases. Germline loops: CDR1 SEHNR, CDR2 FQNEAQ (reference sequence). The CDR3 consists of 14 residues. Trimming took 4 bases from V and 7 from J; bases not matched to a gene: 4. For the CDR3, the DNA is TGTGCCAGCAGCTCGACAGGGAAGAATTCACCCCTCCACTTT. It encodes CASSSTGKNSPLHF.

V usage is TRBV4-1 and J usage is TRBJ1-6; TRBD1 is a possible D gene (6 bases). This CDR3 comprises 19 residues. The V end was cut by 3 bases, the J end by 0 bases, with 18 bases between. Germline V gene sequence: CDR1 MGHRA, CDR2 YSYEKL. The CDR3 loop is CASSHPKGQGSSYNSPLHF. DNA for the CDR3: TGCGCCAGCAGCCACCCCAAGGGTCAGGGGAGCTCCTATAATTCACCCCTCCACTTT.

The chain employs TRBV10-3 and TRBJ2-7; 8 nucleotides align to TRBD1. Germline CDR1 ENHRY, CDR2 SYGVKD. The V segment lost 3 bases and the J segment 1 base; nucleotides outside the gene matches: 8. The CDR3 length is 16 residues. Written as DNA, the CDR3 is TGTGCCATCAGTGAAGACAGGGGAGCGAAATCCTACGAGCAGTACTTC. Translating gives CAISEDRGAKSYEQYF.

This chain joins TRBV5-1 and TRBJ2-5, with 8 bases identical to TRBD1. There are 17 residues in the CDR3. CDR1 and CDR2 (germline): SGHRS, YFSETQ. The ends lost 4 bases at V and 3 bases at J; junction bases unmatched: 14. The CDR3 is CASSRGAGQASEETQYF. The CDR3 DNA follows: TGCGCCAGCAGCAGGGGCGCGGGACAGGCCTCGGAAGAGACCCAGTACTTC.

This chain links TRBV4-1 with TRBJ2-7, with D uncertain. Germline V CDR1 and CDR2: MGHRA, YSYEKL. This CDR3 is 13 amino acids long. Trimming pared 8 bases from V and 5 bases from J, leaving 16 bases between. The CDR3 region has the DNA TGCGCCAGCTCCCTAGTGGTGCTAGACGAGCAGTACTTC. Its translation: CASSLVVLDEQYF.

This clone was counted only a few times. The chain couples TRBV25-1 to TRBJ1-3; D ambiguous. CDR1 MGHDK and CDR2 SYGVNS come from the germline V gene. Trimming left V 1 base short and J 0 bases short, with 10 bases between. The CDR3 loop spans 16 amino acids. The CDR3 sequence is CASSEWEGGSGNTIYF. CDR3 sequence (DNA): TGTGCCAGCAGTGAATGGGAGGGTGGCTCTGGAAACACCATATATTTT.

This chain joins TRBV9 and TRBJ2-1; maybe TRBD2 (6 bases). With 0 bases removed from V and 2 bases from J, the gap between germline ends came to 12 bases. Germline V gene data show CDR1 as SGDLS and CDR2 as YYNGEE. This CDR3 contains 16 residues. The CDR3 here is CASSVGGRRAYNEQFF. In DNA form, the CDR3 reads TGTGCCAGCAGCGTAGGTGGCCGGAGGGCCTACAATGAGCAGTTCTTC. The full variable domain, in which reference TRBV9 and TRBJ2-1 provide the parts outside the CDR3, is DSGVTQTPKHLITATGQRVTLRCSPRSGDLSVYWYQQSLDQGLQFLIQYYNGEERAKGNILERFSAQQFPDLHSELNLSSLELGDSALYFCASSVGGRRAYNEQFFGPGTRLTVL.